The next 10 T cell receptor beta chains were all read from a single sample in a study of blood T cell repertoires in COVID-19. Data came from immunoSEQ multiplex PCR; TCRdb stores just in-frame clones and leaves some out. Here the sample spans roughly 300,000 clones, more than 70% being singletons. Material for sequencing was peripheral blood. Receptors were obtained from a woman between 45 and 60 years old who had recovered from COVID-19.

The chain carries TRBV29-1 and TRBJ2-1; maybe TRBD2 (5 bases). Germline V gene data show CDR1 as SQVTM and CDR2 as ANQGSEA. There are 12 residues in the CDR3. V gave up 2 bases and J gave up 7 bases, with 9 bases separating them. The CDR3 region has the DNA TGCAGCGTTGAAATGCCGGGGAATGAGCAGTTCTTC. Its protein is CSVEMPGNEQFF.

This chain links TRBV4-3 with TRBJ2-3; D possibly corresponds to TRBD2 (6 bases). The CDR3 spans 18 residues. CDR1 LGHNA and CDR2 YSLEER come from the germline V gene. V lost 1 base, J lost 4 bases, and 21 bases lay in between. The CDR3 DNA is TGCGCCAGCAGCCAAGGGGTAGCGGAGGCCCTCCGGGCAGATACGCAGTATTTT. Amino acid sequence: CASSQGVAEALRADTQYF.

This rearrangement joins TRBV20-1 to TRBJ1-1, with 8 bases lining up with TRBD1. The CDR3 length is 14 residues. Germline CDR1 is DFQATT and CDR2 is SNEGSKA (reference sequence). With 3 bases clipped from V and 5 bases from J, the junction kept 8 bases outside the gene matches. The CDR3 nucleotides are TGCAGTGCTAGTCCAGGGGGCGTCGGGACTGAAGCTTTCTTT. This gives the protein CSASPGGVGTEAFF.

This clone was picked up one time. The chain recombines TRBV30 with TRBJ2-5; D perhaps matches TRBD1 (5 bases). Germline lookup yields CDR1 GTSNPN and CDR2 SVGIG (reference sequence). The CDR3 covers 14 residues. V was pared by 0 bases and J by 5 bases, with 13 bases between. The CDR3 region is CAWSVLSGWETQYF. The CDR3 nucleotides read TGTGCCTGGAGTGTACTCTCAGGGTGGGAGACCCAGTACTTC.

The V gene is TRBV7-2, the J gene TRBJ2-4; perhaps TRBD2 as D (7 bases). Trimming stripped 0 bases from V and 6 bases from J, with 12 bases between. The CDR3 spans 15 residues. Per the germline V gene, CDR1 is SGHTA and CDR2 is FQGNSA. This CDR3 reads CASSLAGGPRNIQYF. In DNA form, the CDR3 reads TGTGCCAGCAGCTTAGCGGGGGGGCCACGAAACATTCAGTACTTC.

J is TRBJ2-7 and V is TRBV6-5, with 7 nucleotides matching TRBD1. Germline V CDR1 and CDR2: MNHEY, SVGAGI. This CDR3 has 12 residues. J lost 8 bases, V lost 5 bases, and 6 bases had no gene match. CDR3 coding DNA: TGTGCCAGCAGTCGACAGGGAAGGAAGCAGTACTTC. Encoded protein: CASSRQGRKQYF.

The chain employs TRBV5-1 and TRBJ2-2, with D perhaps TRBD1 (6 bases). V dropped 4 bases and J dropped 0 bases, with 10 bases sitting between them. Germline V gives CDR1 SGHRS, CDR2 YFSETQ. The CDR3 has 15 residues. The CDR3 is CASSPDRTNTGELFF. In nucleotides, the CDR3 is TGCGCCAGCAGCCCGGACAGAACGAACACCGGGGAGCTGTTTTTT.

The chain links TRBV7-2 to TRBJ1-2, with a possible D match to TRBD1 (6 bases). The CDR3 runs 15 residues. V was clipped by 2 bases and J by 0 bases, with 10 bases between them. Germline CDR1 and CDR2: SGHTA and FQGNSA. The DNA of the CDR3 is TGTGCCAGCAGCTTAACGACAGGTTCTAACTATGGCTACACCTTC. Its protein product is CASSLTTGSNYGYTF.

J is TRBJ1-5 and V is TRBV4-3; D unclear. The germline V gene encodes CDR1 LGHNA and CDR2 YSLEER. This CDR3 has 15 residues. V lost 4 bases and J 2 bases, leaving 12 bases between the germline ends. The CDR3 region is CASSPGVSGNQPQHF. CDR3 DNA: TGCGCCAGCAGCCCGGGAGTTTCGGGCAATCAGCCCCAGCATTTT.

The chain has TRBV11-2 and TRBJ2-1, with D maybe TRBD1 (7 bases). Trimming removed 0 bases from V and 5 bases from J, with 14 bases in between. Germline V gene lookup returns CDR1 SGHAT and CDR2 FQNNGV. The CDR3 is 16 residues long. CDR3 DNA: TGTGCCAGCAGCTTAGATCGAGCAGGGGGGAACAATGAGCAGTTCTTC. Translating gives CASSLDRAGGNNEQFF.